This is a list of T cell receptor beta chains from one sample in a study of cytomegalovirus exposure and HLA in healthy donors. Assay used: immunoSEQ multiplex PCR; TCRdb lists only in-frame clones, some missing. This sample has around 190,000 clones, with about 81% found just once. The sequencing input was PBMCs. The origin of the receptors is a man under 40 in good health and CMV-seropositive. Each CDR3 is given with its conserved first and last residue. A D gene is named only where the DNA matches it firmly. Where a row states a size, it is once, few, many or the class of an expanded clone; other rows omit it.

j_call v_call d_call clone_size cdr3_nt cdr3_aa
TRBJ2-1 TRBV30 TRBD2 NA TGTGCCTGGGGCTACGGACTAGCGGGAGGAGGTGAGCAGTTCTTC CAWGYGLAGGGEQFF
TRBJ1-1 TRBV5-1 TRBD1 NA TGCGCCAGCAGCTCGGTACAGGGGGCAGAAGCTGAAGCTTTCTTT CASSSVQGAEAEAFF
TRBJ1-4 TRBV9 TRBD1 few TGTGCCAGCAGCGCGCAGGGGGCGACGGAAAAACTGTTTTTT CASSAQGATEKLFF
TRBJ2-7 TRBV5-8 TRBD2 NA TGTGCCAGCAGCTTGAGTAAGTGGAGGGAGGGGAGGGAGCAGTACTTC CASSLSKWREGREQYF
TRBJ1-4 TRBV6-5 NA NA TGTGCCAGCAGTTACCGAGGATCCAGCCGGAATGAAAAACTGTTTTTT CASSYRGSSRNEKLFF
TRBJ2-6 TRBV18 TRBD2 NA TGTGCCAGCTCACCAACAAGCGGGACTGGGGCCAACGTCCTGACTTTC CASSPTSGTGANVLTF
TRBJ2-7 TRBV29-1 TRBD2 NA TGCAGCGTAGGACTAGCGGGCTACGAGCAGTACTTC CSVGLAGYEQYF
TRBJ1-3 TRBV6-4 NA NA TGTGCCAGCAGTGACCGGCTCCGGGAGGGTCGCCCAGGAAACACCATATATTTT CASSDRLREGRPGNTIYF
TRBJ2-4 TRBV7-2 TRBD2 NA TGTGCCAGCAGCCCGACTAGCGCCAAAAACATTCAGTACTTC CASSPTSAKNIQYF
TRBJ1-5 TRBV7-9 NA NA TGTGCCAGCAGCCCTCCGGGTTCGGGGAATCAGCCCCAGCATTTT CASSPPGSGNQPQHF
TRBJ2-3 TRBV29-1 NA NA TGCAGCTACAGGGAGTCCACAGATACGCAGTATTTT CSYRESTDTQYF
TRBJ1-1 TRBV19 NA NA TGTGCCAGTAGTATCCCGGACAGGAACACTGAAGCTTTCTTT CASSIPDRNTEAFF
TRBJ2-7 TRBV6-6 TRBD1 NA TGTGCCAGCAGCTCCACCGGGACAGTGAACGAGCAGTACTTC CASSSTGTVNEQYF
TRBJ2-3 TRBV5-1 TRBD1 NA TGCGCCAGCAGCTTGGGGCAGGGGGCCACAGATACGCAGTATTTT CASSLGQGATDTQYF
TRBJ1-1 TRBV7-3 NA NA TGTGCCAGCAGCTTCGACATGGGCACTGAAGCTTTCTTT CASSFDMGTEAFF
TRBJ1-5 TRBV27 NA NA TGTGCCAGTTCCTTTTATAGCAATCAGCCCCAGCATTTT CASSFYSNQPQHF
TRBJ2-1 TRBV28 NA NA TGTGCCAGCAGTTTCGCGGGACCATCCTACAATGAGCAGTTCTTC CASSFAGPSYNEQFF
TRBJ2-3 TRBV14 TRBD2 NA TGTGCCAGCAGCCAATATAGCGGGAGGGCCCCAGATACGCAGTATTTT CASSQYSGRAPDTQYF
TRBJ1-1 TRBV19 TRBD1 once TGTGCCAGTACTGTGGACAGGGGAATGAACACTGAAGCTTTCTTT CASTVDRGMNTEAFF
TRBJ2-6 TRBV4-3 NA NA TGCGCCAGCAGCCAAGAGGGGGGTGTGTCTGGGGCCAACGTCCTGACTTTC CASSQEGGVSGANVLTF
TRBJ1-2 TRBV30 NA NA TGTGCCTCCTCAATGAGTGGCTACACCTTC CASSMSGYTF
TRBJ1-2 TRBV7-8 NA NA TGTGCCAGCCGTTCGAGGGTCGGCTATGGCTACACCTTC CASRSRVGYGYTF
TRBJ1-2 TRBV5-8 NA NA TGTGCCAGCAGCCCCGGGAACTATGGCTACACCTTC CASSPGNYGYTF
TRBJ2-3 TRBV27 TRBD2 NA TGTGCCAGCAGTTCTCTAGCGGGAGGGTTTCGCGACCCCCCCGCAGATACGCAGTATTTT CASSSLAGGFRDPPADTQYF
TRBJ2-2 TRBV7-8 TRBD2 NA TGTGCCAGCAGCCCCGGACTAGCCCGGGAGCTGTTTTTT CASSPGLARELFF
TRBJ2-1 TRBV2 NA NA TGTGCCAGCACGGAGGGAGACTCCTACAATGAGCAGTTCTTC CASTEGDSYNEQFF
TRBJ2-3 TRBV5-1 TRBD1 NA TGCGCCAGCGGGACACAGGGGCCCACAGATACGCAGTATTTT CASGTQGPTDTQYF
TRBJ2-1 TRBV28 NA once TGTGCCACGCGACAGATCTCGACTGATTACAATGAGCAGTTCTTC CATRQISTDYNEQFF
TRBJ2-5 TRBV4-2 TRBD1 NA TGTGCCAGCAGCCCTGCCCCCGGGACAGGACAAGAGACCCAGTACTTC CASSPAPGTGQETQYF
TRBJ2-2 TRBV11-2 NA few TGTGCCAGCAGCCTCCAGTGGGCTGGTACCGGGGAGCTGTTTTTT CASSLQWAGTGELFF
TRBJ1-1 TRBV28 TRBD1 NA TGTGCCAGCAGGCTACAGGGGTCTGAAGCTTTCTTT CASRLQGSEAFF
TRBJ1-2 TRBV4-3 NA NA TGCGCCAGCAGCCAAGATGGTGAGGGTTACTATGGCTACACCTTC CASSQDGEGYYGYTF
TRBJ1-3 TRBV19 NA NA TGTGCCAGTAGTGGAGGGAGGTCTGGAAACACCATATATTTT CASSGGRSGNTIYF
TRBJ2-1 TRBV2 NA NA TGTGCCTCCAGGCGGGTTTCCTACAATGAGCAGTTCTTC CASRRVSYNEQFF
TRBJ1-6 TRBV7-2 NA NA TGTGCCAGCAGCTTATTATCCGGAGTCGGAGGGTCACCCCTCCACTTT CASSLLSGVGGSPLHF
TRBJ2-1 TRBV5-1 TRBD2 NA TGCGCCAGCTTGCCCCGACTAGCCCAATACAATGAGCAGTTCTTC CASLPRLAQYNEQFF
TRBJ1-2 TRBV13 TRBD1 NA TGTGCCAGCAGCAGGACAGGGAACTATGGCTACACCTTC CASSRTGNYGYTF
TRBJ1-1 TRBV18 NA few TGTGCCAGCTCACCGGACACGAGAAACACTGAAGCTTTCTTT CASSPDTRNTEAFF
TRBJ2-1 TRBV6-1 NA few TGTGCCAGCCTCATCAACGAACAGGGTATTGAGCAGTTCTTC CASLINEQGIEQFF
TRBJ2-5 TRBV27 TRBD1 NA TGTGCCAGCAGTTCGCAGGGGGTCCAAGAGACCCAGTACTTC CASSSQGVQETQYF
TRBJ2-7 TRBV30 TRBD1 few TGTGCCTGGAGTACAGGGGCTGGGGAGCAGTACTTC CAWSTGAGEQYF
TRBJ1-6 TRBV7-2 NA NA TGTGCCAGCAGCACCCAGGGCAGGCAGAATTCACCCCTCCACTTT CASSTQGRQNSPLHF
TRBJ2-3 TRBV7-2 NA NA TGTGCCAGCAGCTTAGCGCGGGGCACAGATACGCAGTATTTT CASSLARGTDTQYF
TRBJ1-2 TRBV7-9 TRBD1 once TGTGCCAGCAGCCAGCTCCGGGACAGGGTATTGAATGGCTACACCTTC CASSQLRDRVLNGYTF
TRBJ1-2 TRBV5-1 TRBD1 NA TGCGCCAGCAGCTTGGAAACAGGGGAAGGCTACACCTTC CASSLETGEGYTF
TRBJ1-2 TRBV5-5 NA NA TGTGCCAGCAGCCGCGCACAGATGGATGGCTACACCTTC CASSRAQMDGYTF
TRBJ2-7 TRBV10-3 TRBD2 NA TGTGCCATCAGTCCCGGGACTAGCGGTTCGGAGCAGTACTTC CAISPGTSGSEQYF
TRBJ1-3 TRBV11-2 TRBD1 NA TGTGCCAGCAGCTTGGCCCTCGGACAGGTCAACACCATATATTTT CASSLALGQVNTIYF
TRBJ1-1 TRBV6-5 NA NA TGTGCCAGCATTCTCCGGGCTGAAGCTTTCTTT CASILRAEAFF
TRBJ2-7 TRBV7-2 NA few TGTGCCAGCAGCTCCTCACTAGCAGCCTACGAGCAGTACTTC CASSSSLAAYEQYF
TRBJ1-5 TRBV30 TRBD1 NA TGTGCCTGGCAGACAGGGGTCCGGCCCCAGCATTTT CAWQTGVRPQHF
TRBJ2-3 TRBV29-1 TRBD2 few TGCAGCGTTTCCGGGACTAGCGGGGGTACAGATACGCAGTATTTT CSVSGTSGGTDTQYF
TRBJ2-7 TRBV9 TRBD2 NA TGTGCCAGCAGCGACGATAGCGGGCTCTCCTACGAGCAGTACTTC CASSDDSGLSYEQYF
TRBJ2-5 TRBV5-1 TRBD2 NA TGCGCCAGCAGCCTGAGGGTCGGGGGGGCCGCCGAGGCCCAGTACTTC CASSLRVGGAAEAQYF